This TCR beta chain comes out of a study of T cell clones after liver transplantation. This CDR3 is 14 amino acids long. The germline CDR1 and CDR2 sequences are GTSNPN and SVGIG (reference sequence). The V gene end was trimmed by 7 bases and the J gene end by 4 bases; junction bases not matched to a gene: 9. This clone showed up just a few times. Profiled with immunoSEQ multiplex PCR; TCRdb holds only in-frame clones, not every one. The table shows 85,000 to 110,000 clones, with around 84% occurring only once. The TCR comes from a human patient who received a liver transplant. The T cells may partly be graft donor cells. The chain is built from TRBV30 and TRBJ2-3, with 9 bases identical to TRBD2. The input for sequencing was CD4+ T cells from blood, taken approximately 45 months after liver transplant. The CDR3 region has the DNA TGTGCCTCAAGTATTAGCGGGAGATCAGATACGCAGTATTTT. As protein: CASSISGRSDTQYF.